These 18 T cell receptor beta chains share one sample of origin, sequenced in a study of blood T cells in healthy people across ages. The authors ran a second PCR of about 6 to 11 cycles using a sample-barcoded 5' primer and a J-beta primer mix. Each CDR3 protein gets one entry after TCRdb re-called the 5' RACE reads with MiXCR. The sample lists 1,100,000 or so distinct CDR3 sequences; more than 40% were seen once. Sequencing was done on a sample of blood. These receptors came from a woman in her sixties in good health.

In its sample, this clonotype was seen a few times. The chain joins TRBV15 to TRBJ2-3, with a tentative D call TRBD1 (5 bases). CDR1 is LNHNV and CDR2 is YYDKDF in the germline V gene (reference sequence). The CDR3 is 13 residues long. Trimming pared 5 bases from V and 4 bases from J, leaving 10 bases between. CDR3 sequence: CATSAQDADTQYF. CDR3 DNA sequence: TGTGCCACCAGCGCACAGGACGCAGATACGCAGTATTTT.

This sequence joins TRBV15 and TRBJ1-2; D may be TRBD1 (5 bases). The V end lost 0 bases, the J end lost 6 bases, and 14 bases lay between the germline ends. CDR3 length: 15 residues. CDR1 LNHNV and CDR2 YYDKDF come from the germline V gene (reference sequence). CDR3 sequence reads: CATSRDFRDGDGYTF. CDR3 nucleotides: TGTGCCACCAGCAGAGATTTCAGGGATGGAGATGGCTACACCTTC.

The gene calls are TRBV7-4 and TRBJ2-4, with a possible D match to TRBD2 (6 bases). This CDR3 is built from 17 residues. V was pared by 2 bases and J by 2 bases, with 16 bases between. Germline V gene data show CDR1 as SGHVT and CDR2 as SQSDAQ. CDR3 DNA sequence: TGTGCCAGCAGCTTAACGGGACTCGCGGCCCCCAAAAACATTCAGTACTTC. Translation: CASSLTGLAAPKNIQYF.

The chain recombines TRBV20-1 with TRBJ2-3, with 9 positions matching TRBD2. The J segment lost 1 base and the V segment lost 3 bases, leaving 5 bases of the junction unmatched. This CDR3 region has 15 residues. From germline, CDR1 is DFQATT and CDR2 SNEGSKA (reference sequence). DNA for the CDR3: TGCAGTGCTAGCAGACTAGCGGCCCGCACAGATACGCAGTATTTT. It encodes CSASRLAARTDTQYF.

The sample holds a few counts of this clonotype. This chain joins TRBV4-2 and TRBJ2-7; D is possibly TRBD2 (5 bases). Germline V lookup: CDR1 LGHNA, CDR2 YNFKEQ. This CDR3 contains 12 residues. Between the trimmed V and J ends, which lost 0 bases and 7 bases, there was a span of 7 bases. The CDR3 spells CASSQDPGEQYF. The CDR3 coding sequence is TGTGCCAGCAGCCAAGATCCGGGGGAGCAGTACTTC.

This sequence joins TRBV19 and TRBJ2-1; D unclear. Trimming stripped 3 bases from V and 13 bases from J, with 10 bases between. Germline assignment: CDR1 LNHDA and CDR2 SQIVND (reference sequence). The CDR3 is made up of 11 amino acids. The CDR3 is CASSIKGAQFF. CDR3 in DNA: TGTGCCAGTAGTATTAAAGGTGCCCAGTTCTTC.

The chain is built from TRBV5-5 and TRBJ2-1; 9 nucleotides agree with TRBD2. This CDR3 contains 16 residues. The germline V gene has CDR1 SGHKS and CDR2 YYEKEE (reference sequence). Unmatched junction bases numbered 9, after V lost 0 bases and J lost 8 bases. The CDR3 nucleotides read TGTGCCAGCAGCTTGGCGTCAGCGGGAGGACACGATGAGCAGTTCTTC. This gives the protein CASSLASAGGHDEQFF.

This clonotype was seen ten or more times. V gene TRBV12-3 or TRBV12-4 combines with J gene TRBJ2-7, with 7 bases fitting TRBD1. The CDR3 length is 14 residues. The V segment lost 3 bases and the J segment 4 bases; nucleotides outside the gene matches: 6. DNA for the CDR3: TGTGCCAGCAGTTTGGGACAGTCATCTTACGAGCAGTACTTC. It encodes CASSLGQSSYEQYF.

The J gene is TRBJ2-1, the V gene TRBV20-1, with 11 bases aligning to TRBD2. The CDR3 consists of 16 residues. V lost 0 bases to trimming and J lost 6 bases; unmatched junction nucleotides: 7. From germline, CDR1 is DFQATT and CDR2 SNEGSKA (reference sequence). This CDR3 is CSARDPTSGSSNEQFF. CDR3 in DNA: TGCAGTGCTAGAGACCCTACTAGCGGGAGTTCCAATGAGCAGTTCTTC.

CDR3 protein: CASSLTVAGAGEQFF. CDR3 sequence (DNA): TGTGCCAGCAGCTTAACGGTGGCAGGGGCTGGTGAGCAGTTCTTC. The chain couples TRBV7-3 to TRBJ2-1; maybe TRBD1 (6 bases). Germline CDR1 is SGHTA and CDR2 is FQGTGA. V shed 0 bases and J shed 9 bases, with 15 bases lying between them. CDR3 length: 15 residues.

The table lists this clonotype with a count of one. V and J are TRBV29-1 and TRBJ1-2, with D possibly being TRBD1 (6 bases). In germline, CDR1 is SQVTM, CDR2 ANQGSEA. The V end was cut by 6 bases, the J end by 6 bases, with 14 bases between. This CDR3 has 12 residues. CDR3: CSVATGRNGYTF. As DNA, the CDR3 is TGCAGCGTCGCCACAGGGCGTAATGGCTACACCTTC.

This clonotype was observed a few times. This chain links TRBV20-1 with TRBJ1-6; tentative D call: TRBD1 (5 bases). The CDR3 length is 13 residues. Germline assignment: CDR1 DFQATT and CDR2 SNEGSKA (reference sequence). Trimming stripped 1 base from V and 6 bases from J, with 7 bases between. CDR3: CSARGGTNSPLHF. The DNA of the CDR3 is TGCAGTGCTAGAGGGGGGACTAATTCACCCCTCCACTTT.

Worth noting for this clonotype: At one end the junction does not follow the germline gene, possibly because of a read error. This chain joins TRBV14 and TRBJ2-7, with 8 bases aligning to TRBD1. In germline, CDR1 is SGHDN, CDR2 FVKESK. This CDR3 is 14 amino acids long. CDR3 residues: CASSQLDRGGEQYF. The CDR3 nucleotides read TGTGCTAGCAGCCAACTCGACAGGGGCGGCGAGCAGTACTTC.

This clonotype has just a few counts. The chain carries TRBV30 and TRBJ1-6; perhaps TRBD1 as D (5 bases). CDR3 size: 16 residues. V gave up 0 bases and J gave up 4 bases, with 13 bases separating them. Germline V lookup: CDR1 GTSNPN, CDR2 SVGIG (reference sequence). The CDR3 coding sequence is TGTGCCTGGAGTGTTGAGGGGCAGCGATATAATTCACCCCTCCACTTT. Translated: CAWSVEGQRYNSPLHF.

The chain employs TRBV3-1 and TRBJ2-1, with D hard to call. V was clipped by 1 base and J by 7 bases, with 8 bases between them. The germline CDR1 and CDR2 sequences are LGHDT and YNNKEL (reference sequence). This CDR3 has 13 residues. CDR3 in amino acids: CASSQVAQNEQFF. In nucleotides, the CDR3 is TGTGCCAGCAGCCAAGTTGCTCAAAATGAGCAGTTCTTC.

This clonotype showed up just a few times. The V and J genes are TRBV7-9 and TRBJ2-3, with D unclear. CDR1 and CDR2 from the germline V gene are SEHNR and FQNEAQ (reference sequence). The CDR3 loop spans 13 amino acids. V gave up 2 bases and J gave up 2 bases, with 5 bases separating them. The CDR3 loop is CASSLLHTDTQYF. The CDR3 DNA sequence: TGTGCCAGCAGCTTACTTCACACAGATACGCAGTATTTT.

This rearrangement joins TRBV10-1 to TRBJ2-1, with D perhaps matching TRBD2 (6 bases). Germline CDR1 reads WNHNN; CDR2 reads SYGVQD (reference sequence). V was shortened by 2 bases and J by 3 bases, with 11 bases between the two germline ends. This CDR3 region has 15 residues. CDR3 sequence: CASSEGNGGYNEQFF. CDR3 coding DNA: TGCGCCAGCAGTGAGGGCAACGGGGGCTACAATGAGCAGTTCTTC.

This chain joins TRBV29-1 and TRBJ2-5; D perhaps matches TRBD1 (6 bases). This CDR3 comprises 12 residues. In germline, CDR1 is SQVTM, CDR2 ANQGSEA. Trimming left V 5 bases short and J 1 base short, with 8 bases between. The CDR3 spells CSVQTGQETQYF. Written as DNA, the CDR3 is TGCAGCGTTCAGACAGGCCAAGAGACCCAGTACTTC. Based on the CDR3 plus reference TRBV29-1 and TRBJ2-5, the full variable domain is SAVISQKPSRDICQRGTSLTIQCQVDSQVTMMFWYRQQPGQSLTLIATANQGSEATYESGFVIDKFPISRPNLTFSTLTVSNMSPEDSSIYLCSVQTGQETQYFGPGTRLLVL.